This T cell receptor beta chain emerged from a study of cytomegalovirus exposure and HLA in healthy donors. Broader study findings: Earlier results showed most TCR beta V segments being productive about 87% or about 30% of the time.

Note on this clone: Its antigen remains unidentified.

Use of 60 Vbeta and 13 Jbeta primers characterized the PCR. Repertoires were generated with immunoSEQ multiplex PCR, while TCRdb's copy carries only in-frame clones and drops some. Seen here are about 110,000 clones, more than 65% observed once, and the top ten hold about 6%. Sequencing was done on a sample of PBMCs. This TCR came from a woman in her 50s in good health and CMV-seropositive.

The CDR3 region is CASSEGQLRDEQYF. The CDR3 DNA follows: TGTGCCAGCAGCGAGGGCCAGCTTCGCGACGAGCAGTACTTC. J is TRBJ2-7 and V is TRBV6-5, with D perhaps matching TRBD2 (5 bases). V lost 6 bases and J 5 bases, leaving 17 bases between the germline ends. Per the germline V gene, CDR1 is MNHEY and CDR2 is SVGAGI. CDR3 length: 14 amino acids.